The rows below give T cell receptor beta chains drawn from one sample of a study of blood T cells in healthy people across ages. Each CDR3 protein gets one entry after TCRdb re-called the 5' RACE reads with MiXCR. The data show about 780,000 distinct CDR3 sequences, 20% to 30% seen once. In addition, the sample was reused for a study of T cells of mothers and their children.

Sequences were obtained from blood. The receptors were gathered from a boy aged 10-17 years in good health. Each CDR3 is given with its conserved first and last residue. Each record gives: V gene, D gene, clone size, J gene, CDR3 DNA, CDR3 protein. A D gene is named only where the DNA matches it firmly. The size entry is marked missing in some rows and otherwise reads once, few, many or a size class.

V gene: TRBV12-3/TRBV12-4; D gene: TRBD2; clone size: -; J gene: TRBJ2-7; CDR3 DNA: TGTGCCAGCAGTCCGGCGGGGGAGGTAGGCGAGCAGTACTTC; CDR3 protein: CASSPAGEVGEQYF
V gene: TRBV4-1; D gene: -; clone size: -; J gene: TRBJ1-1; CDR3 DNA: TGCGCCAGCAGCCCCATCGAGGGAAAGAACACTGAAGCTTTCTTT; CDR3 protein: CASSPIEGKNTEAFF
V gene: TRBV2; D gene: TRBD2; clone size: few; J gene: TRBJ2-4; CDR3 DNA: TGTGCCAGCAGTATAGCGGGACTACAACCACTAGCCAAAAACATTCAGTACTTC; CDR3 protein: CASSIAGLQPLAKNIQYF
V gene: TRBV28; D gene: -; clone size: once; J gene: TRBJ1-2; CDR3 DNA: TGTGCCAGCAACCCCACAGGGTCCTCTAACTATGGCTACACCTTC; CDR3 protein: CASNPTGSSNYGYTF
V gene: TRBV6-5; D gene: -; clone size: few; J gene: TRBJ2-4; CDR3 DNA: TGTGCCAGCAGTTACTCGACCGGGACTTTAAACATTCAGTACTTC; CDR3 protein: CASSYSTGTLNIQYF
V gene: TRBV29-1; D gene: -; clone size: many; J gene: TRBJ2-7; CDR3 DNA: TGCAGCGTCGAGTCGGTTAGCTCCTACGAGCAGTACTTC; CDR3 protein: CSVESVSSYEQYF
V gene: TRBV9; D gene: -; clone size: few; J gene: TRBJ2-7; CDR3 DNA: TGTGCCAGCAGCGTAGCCCACGGGAGTTACGAGCAGTACTTC; CDR3 protein: CASSVAHGSYEQYF
V gene: TRBV24-1; D gene: -; clone size: few; J gene: TRBJ2-1; CDR3 DNA: TGTGCCACCAGTGGGGCAGGCTACAATGAGCAGTTCTTC; CDR3 protein: CATSGAGYNEQFF
V gene: TRBV6-1; D gene: -; clone size: few; J gene: TRBJ2-4; CDR3 DNA: TGTGCCAGCAGGGGACAAGGGCCCGAAAACATTCAGTACTTC; CDR3 protein: CASRGQGPENIQYF
V gene: TRBV18; D gene: -; clone size: -; J gene: TRBJ2-1; CDR3 DNA: TGTGCCAGCTCACCACAGGGTACGCGTAAAAATGAGCAGTTCTTC; CDR3 protein: CASSPQGTRKNEQFF
V gene: TRBV15; D gene: -; clone size: few; J gene: TRBJ2-3; CDR3 DNA: TGTGCCACCAGCAGAGACCCCTTTGGACGCCGAGGCACAGATACGCAGTATTTT; CDR3 protein: CATSRDPFGRRGTDTQYF
V gene: TRBV5-1; D gene: -; clone size: few; J gene: TRBJ2-3; CDR3 DNA: TGCGCCAGCAGCCAAACCCCCACAGATACGCAGTATTTT; CDR3 protein: CASSQTPTDTQYF
V gene: TRBV6-1; D gene: -; clone size: -; J gene: TRBJ2-3; CDR3 DNA: TGTGCCAGCAGTGAAGAAATCTGGACGGAGGGAGATACGCAGTATTTT; CDR3 protein: CASSEEIWTEGDTQYF
V gene: TRBV28; D gene: -; clone size: -; J gene: TRBJ2-1; CDR3 DNA: TGTGCCAGCAGTTCCTTGCGTGGTGAGCAGTTCTTC; CDR3 protein: CASSSLRGEQFF
V gene: TRBV11-3; D gene: TRBD1; clone size: few; J gene: TRBJ2-2; CDR3 DNA: TGTGCCAGCAGCTCGAGAGACAGGGGCACCGGGGAGCTGTTTTTT; CDR3 protein: CASSSRDRGTGELFF
V gene: TRBV21-1; D gene: -; clone size: few; J gene: TRBJ2-3; CDR3 DNA: TGTGCCAGCAGCACGTCCCGGGACAGGGGAATAGATACGCAGTATTTT; CDR3 protein: CASSTSRDRGIDTQYF
V gene: TRBV27; D gene: TRBD1; clone size: -; J gene: TRBJ1-1; CDR3 DNA: TGTGCCAGCAGACCCCATAGGACAGGGGTCGTGAACACTGAAGCTTTCTTT; CDR3 protein: CASRPHRTGVVNTEAFF
V gene: TRBV18; D gene: -; clone size: -; J gene: TRBJ2-5; CDR3 DNA: TGTGCCAGCTCCCGGCGAGGGCAGCAAGAGACCCAGTACTTC; CDR3 protein: CASSRRGQQETQYF
V gene: TRBV7-2; D gene: TRBD1; clone size: -; J gene: TRBJ2-2; CDR3 DNA: TGTGCCAGCAGCTTAAACAGGGGAAACACCGGGGAGCTGTTTTTT; CDR3 protein: CASSLNRGNTGELFF
V gene: TRBV9; D gene: -; clone size: -; J gene: TRBJ2-1; CDR3 DNA: TGTGCCAGCAGCGAGGGTCGGATTTCCTACAATGAGCAGTTCTTC; CDR3 protein: CASSEGRISYNEQFF
V gene: TRBV18; D gene: -; clone size: -; J gene: TRBJ1-3; CDR3 DNA: TGTGCCAGCTCGGCTACCGGGACGGCCTCTGGAAACACCATATATTTT; CDR3 protein: CASSATGTASGNTIYF
V gene: TRBV7-6; D gene: TRBD1; clone size: many; J gene: TRBJ2-6; CDR3 DNA: TGTGCCAGCAGCTCTAGACAGGGTGCTGGGGCCAACGTCCTGACTTTC; CDR3 protein: CASSSRQGAGANVLTF
V gene: TRBV21-1; D gene: -; clone size: few; J gene: TRBJ1-4; CDR3 DNA: TGTGCCAGCAGCAACCGGACCTACCGAGACAGGCGGCAAGAAAAACTGTTTTTT; CDR3 protein: CASSNRTYRDRRQEKLFF
V gene: TRBV12-3/TRBV12-4; D gene: TRBD1; clone size: -; J gene: TRBJ1-1; CDR3 DNA: TGTGCCAGCAGGACCGGGACAGAGAACACTGAAGCTTTCTTT; CDR3 protein: CASRTGTENTEAFF
V gene: TRBV6-1; D gene: TRBD1; clone size: -; J gene: TRBJ2-4; CDR3 DNA: TGTGCCAGCAGAGGACAGGCGGAGAGGCTTCAGTACTTC; CDR3 protein: CASRGQAERLQYF
V gene: TRBV20-1; D gene: -; clone size: -; J gene: TRBJ2-7; CDR3 DNA: TGCAGTGCTAGTCCAGGGTTGGGTGAGCAGTACTTC; CDR3 protein: CSASPGLGEQYF
V gene: TRBV5-4; D gene: TRBD2; clone size: few; J gene: TRBJ2-1; CDR3 DNA: TGTGCCAGCAGCTTGGCTGGGGGGGAGGGAAATGAGCAGTTCTTC; CDR3 protein: CASSLAGGEGNEQFF
V gene: TRBV5-1; D gene: TRBD2; clone size: -; J gene: TRBJ2-3; CDR3 DNA: TGCGCCAACAGCACAGGACTAGGCGGGGATACGCAGTATTTT; CDR3 protein: CANSTGLGGDTQYF
V gene: TRBV3-1; D gene: -; clone size: few; J gene: TRBJ2-7; CDR3 DNA: TGTGCCAGCGAGATCGCAGGAGGCGAGCAGTACTTC; CDR3 protein: CASEIAGGEQYF
V gene: TRBV5-4; D gene: TRBD1; clone size: few; J gene: TRBJ2-7; CDR3 DNA: TGTGCCAGCAGCCTTGGACAGGCAACGGAGCAGTACTTC; CDR3 protein: CASSLGQATEQYF
V gene: TRBV5-1; D gene: -; clone size: -; J gene: TRBJ1-2; CDR3 DNA: TGCGCCAGCAGCTTGGGAGCCCTCTCAAACCCCATCTATGGCTACACCTTC; CDR3 protein: CASSLGALSNPIYGYTF
V gene: TRBV4-1; D gene: -; clone size: -; J gene: TRBJ2-7; CDR3 DNA: TGCGCCAGCAGCCCCCGCTCCGACCACTCCGAGCAGTACTTC; CDR3 protein: CASSPRSDHSEQYF
V gene: TRBV7-9; D gene: -; clone size: few; J gene: TRBJ1-4; CDR3 DNA: TGTGCCAGCATCCCCTTGGGGTCTAATGAAAAACTGTTTTTT; CDR3 protein: CASIPLGSNEKLFF
V gene: TRBV7-2; D gene: TRBD2; clone size: -; J gene: TRBJ2-5; CDR3 DNA: TGTGCCAGCAGCTTAGGAATGCGGGGGGGCCTGGAGACCCAGTACTTC; CDR3 protein: CASSLGMRGGLETQYF
V gene: TRBV7-6; D gene: -; clone size: -; J gene: TRBJ2-6; CDR3 DNA: TGTGCCAGCAGCTTAAGGCTGTATGAGAAATCTGGGGCCAACGTCCTGACTTTC; CDR3 protein: CASSLRLYEKSGANVLTF
V gene: TRBV20-1; D gene: -; clone size: few; J gene: TRBJ1-4; CDR3 DNA: TGCAGTGCCTCGGCCCGGCCCAATGAAAAACTGTTTTTT; CDR3 protein: CSASARPNEKLFF
V gene: TRBV5-1; D gene: -; clone size: -; J gene: TRBJ1-2; CDR3 DNA: TGCGCCAGCAGCTCCGACATAACTCCGGGCTACACCTTC; CDR3 protein: CASSSDITPGYTF
V gene: TRBV5-1; D gene: -; clone size: few; J gene: TRBJ2-7; CDR3 DNA: TGCGCCAGCAGCTTGGCCGGGACGGTCTCCTACGAGCAGTACTTC; CDR3 protein: CASSLAGTVSYEQYF